These T cell receptor beta chains were read from a single sample in a study of post-analysis software for immune sequencing data. Via MiXCR, TCRdb re-called the PCR reads, giving one row per CDR3 protein. The sample holds about 500,000 distinct CDR3 sequences, roughly 45% seen once. The sample taken for sequencing was blood. These receptor sequences come from a girl between 5 and 17 years old with multiple sclerosis. Each CDR3 is given with its conserved first and last residue. The D gene is left open where the match is weak. Clone size is shown for a subset of rows, as once, few, many or a class of expanded clone.

j_call	v_call	clone_size	d_call	cdr3_nt	cdr3_aa
TRBJ2-5	TRBV18	-	TRBD2	TGTGCCAGCTCATCAATAGCGGGAGCGGGCTACGAGCGGTACTTC	CASSSIAGAGYERYF
TRBJ2-5	TRBV28	-	-	TGTGCCAGCAGTTCAACCCAGGGCGGACGGGAGACCCAGTACTTC	CASSSTQGGRETQYF
TRBJ2-3	TRBV7-3	-	TRBD2	TGTGCCAGCAGCTTATGGGCTAGCGGGCTCACAGATACGCAGTATTTT	CASSLWASGLTDTQYF
TRBJ1-1	TRBV7-9	-	-	TGTGCCAGCAGAACTCCCGGTGCTGAAGCTTTCTTT	CASRTPGAEAFF
TRBJ2-3	TRBV5-1	-	-	TGCGCCAGCAGCTTGGTTCGGGGCGCGGGCACAGATACGCAGTATTTT	CASSLVRGAGTDTQYF
TRBJ1-5	TRBV20-1	-	-	TGCAGTGCTAGAGATCGAGTCTATAGCAATCAGCCTCAGCATTTT	CSARDRVYSNQPQHF
TRBJ2-1	TRBV3-1	-	TRBD2	TGTGCCAGCAGCCACGGGACTAGCGGGAGGAAGGGTAGACATGAGCAGTTCTTC	CASSHGTSGRKGRHEQFF
TRBJ2-7	TRBV7-9	few	TRBD2	TGTGCCAGCAGCTTGGGGACTAGCGGGGGATCCCTTGACGAGCAGTACTTC	CASSLGTSGGSLDEQYF
TRBJ1-1	TRBV7-9	-	-	TGTGCCAGCAGCTTACGACCTGAAGCTTTCTTT	CASSLRPEAFF
TRBJ2-3	TRBV12-3/TRBV12-4	-	TRBD2	TGTGCCAGCAGTTACGGGCCGGGACTAGCGGTTGCGGATACGCAGTATTTT	CASSYGPGLAVADTQYF
TRBJ1-5	TRBV7-2	-	-	TGTGCCACAACAGATAGCAATCAGCCCCAGCATTTT	CATTDSNQPQHF
TRBJ2-1	TRBV20-1	-	-	TGCAGTGCTGAGGGCAGGGTGAATGAGCAGTTCTTC	CSAEGRVNEQFF
TRBJ2-7	TRBV29-1	once	-	TGCAGCTCAACGGGGGCAAGCGGAGAGCAGTACTTC	CSSTGASGEQYF
TRBJ2-7	TRBV27	-	-	TGTGCCAGCTCCTCTCGAGGGGGGAAGGGGCAGTACTTC	CASSSRGGKGQYF
TRBJ2-1	TRBV4-3	few	-	TGCGCCAGCAGCCAAGAGTCCAGCGCAGATGAGCAGTTCTTC	CASSQESSADEQFF
TRBJ2-7	TRBV15	-	TRBD2	TGTGCCACCAGCAGAGTGTCGTCGGGACTAGCGGGTGCCTACGAGCAGTACTTC	CATSRVSSGLAGAYEQYF
TRBJ2-3	TRBV20-1	few	TRBD2	TGCAGTGCTCAAACTAGCGGGAGGGGGGTACGGAACACAGATACGCAGTATTTT	CSAQTSGRGVRNTDTQYF
TRBJ2-1	TRBV24-1	-	-	TGTGCCACAACCCATAACCGGACTGCCGGGGCCTACAATGAGCAGTTCTTC	CATTHNRTAGAYNEQFF
TRBJ2-3	TRBV12-5	-	TRBD2	TGTGCTAGTGGTTTGGCAGCGCCTGACAGGCGGGGGGAAGATACGCAGTATTTT	CASGLAAPDRRGEDTQYF
TRBJ2-7	TRBV28	-	TRBD2	TGTGCCAGCAGCCTATCTCAGCAGCGGGAGGACCCAGACGAGCAGTACTTC	CASSLSQQREDPDEQYF
TRBJ1-2	TRBV6-5	-	-	TGTGCCAGCAGTTACTCCGGCCCCCTAGCTAACTATGGCTACACCTTC	CASSYSGPLANYGYTF
TRBJ2-4	TRBV20-1	few	-	TGCAGTGCCCTGTTAGGGGACATTCAGTACTTC	CSALLGDIQYF
TRBJ2-7	TRBV5-1	-	-	TGCGCCAGCAGCGTCCGGTCATGGGGAGAGCAGTACTTC	CASSVRSWGEQYF
TRBJ2-7	TRBV3-1	-	TRBD2	TGTGCCAGCAGCCGGGCCGGGCTAGCGGCACTCTACGAGCAGTACTTC	CASSRAGLAALYEQYF
TRBJ2-6	TRBV4-1	few	TRBD2	TGCGCCAGCAGCCAAGAGCGGGGACTAGCGACAGGGGCCAACGTCCTGACTTTC	CASSQERGLATGANVLTF
TRBJ2-3	TRBV7-2	-	-	TGTGCCAGCAGCTTTCCTCGGACCGGCACAGATACGCAGTATTTT	CASSFPRTGTDTQYF
TRBJ2-5	TRBV6-5	few	-	TGTGCCAGCAGTTACGAGCCAGGGAAAAGGGAGACCCAGTACTTC	CASSYEPGKRETQYF
TRBJ1-2	TRBV20-1	-	-	TGCAGTGCTCAAACAGGGTCGTCCTATGGCTACACCTTC	CSAQTGSSYGYTF
TRBJ2-1	TRBV7-2	-	-	TGTGCCAGCAGCCCCACGGCCTCGGATGAGCAGTTCTTC	CASSPTASDEQFF
TRBJ1-2	TRBV5-6	-	-	TGTGCCAGCAGCTTAGGGGGGTTTGACTATGGCTACACCTTC	CASSLGGFDYGYTF
TRBJ2-1	TRBV5-5	few	TRBD2	TGTGCCAGCAGCTTAATAGCGGGAGCGTGCAATGAGCAGTTCTTC	CASSLIAGACNEQFF
TRBJ2-7	TRBV5-1	-	-	TGCGCCAGCAGCCGAGGGGACGGATACTACGAGCAGTACTTC	CASSRGDGYYEQYF
TRBJ2-1	TRBV12-3/TRBV12-4	-	-	TGTGCCAGCAGTTTAGCGTGGGGATATGAGCAGTTCTTC	CASSLAWGYEQFF
TRBJ2-7	TRBV12-3/TRBV12-4	-	-	TGTGCCAGCAGTCGTAGGGGACGGAGTTCCTCCTACGAGCAGTACTTC	CASSRRGRSSSYEQYF
TRBJ2-7	TRBV2	few	TRBD2	TGTGCCAGCAGTGGAGAGCGGGGCCCCTACGAGCAGTACTTC	CASSGERGPYEQYF
TRBJ1-5	TRBV5-5	few	-	TGTGCCAGCAGCCCCTTTTTTGCAGCGTATCAGCCCCAGCATTTT	CASSPFFAAYQPQHF
TRBJ2-1	TRBV12-3/TRBV12-4	-	-	TGTGCCAGCAATGGGCAAGGGGTGCATGAGCAGTTCTTC	CASNGQGVHEQFF
TRBJ1-1	TRBV9	-	TRBD1	TGTGCCAGCAGCGGGACAGGGGACGGCACTGAAGCTTTCTTT	CASSGTGDGTEAFF
TRBJ2-1	TRBV11-2	once	TRBD2	TGTGCCAGCAGACCTCGTGCCAGGCAAGGATTAGCGGGGGTCTACGAGCAGTTCTTC	CASRPRARQGLAGVYEQFF
TRBJ2-7	TRBV5-1	many	-	TGCGCCAGCAGTCAAGACAGCTCCTACGAGCAGTACTTC	CASSQDSSYEQYF
TRBJ2-5	TRBV20-1	few	-	TGCAGTGCCCCTTCTAGGTTAGAGACCCAGTACTTC	CSAPSRLETQYF
TRBJ2-5	TRBV18	many	-	TGTGCCAGCAGTCCCCAAGAGACCCAGTACTTC	CASSPQETQYF
TRBJ2-7	TRBV10-3	few	TRBD1	TGTGCCATCAGTGGGACAGGGGACGCCGGGCAGTACTTC	CAISGTGDAGQYF
TRBJ1-2	TRBV24-1	-	-	TGTGCCACCAGTGATAACCTTAACTATGGCTACACCTTC	CATSDNLNYGYTF
TRBJ2-3	TRBV2	-	-	TGTGCCAGCAGTGAATTTAAGGAGGATACGCAGTATTTT	CASSEFKEDTQYF
TRBJ1-5	TRBV7-8	few	-	TGTGCCAGCAGCCTCAGGACGGGCAACAATCAGCCCCAGCATTTT	CASSLRTGNNQPQHF
TRBJ2-5	TRBV7-2	few	TRBD2	TGTGCCAGCAGCGGACGGACTAGCGGGAGTTTTCGCGGGACCCAGTACTTC	CASSGRTSGSFRGTQYF
TRBJ1-2	TRBV25-1	-	-	TGTGCCAGCAGTGATGGACAGATTGGCTACACCTTC	CASSDGQIGYTF
TRBJ2-7	TRBV28	-	TRBD2	TGTGCCAGCACCAAGACTAGCGGGAGTGCCTACGAGCAGTACTTC	CASTKTSGSAYEQYF
TRBJ1-1	TRBV9	-	-	TGTGCCAGCAGCTCCCTGACCCAGAACACTGAAGCTTTCTTT	CASSSLTQNTEAFF
TRBJ2-4	TRBV2	-	-	TGTGCCAGCAACCCCGGGGAAGGGCAAAACATTCAGTACTTC	CASNPGEGQNIQYF
TRBJ2-7	TRBV7-2	few	-	TGTGCCAGCAGCCAACAGAAAACTAGCCTCGGTGCCTACGAGCAGTACTTC	CASSQQKTSLGAYEQYF
TRBJ2-5	TRBV7-3	-	-	TGTGCCAGCAGCTTAAACCTCCAAGAGACCCAGTACTTC	CASSLNLQETQYF